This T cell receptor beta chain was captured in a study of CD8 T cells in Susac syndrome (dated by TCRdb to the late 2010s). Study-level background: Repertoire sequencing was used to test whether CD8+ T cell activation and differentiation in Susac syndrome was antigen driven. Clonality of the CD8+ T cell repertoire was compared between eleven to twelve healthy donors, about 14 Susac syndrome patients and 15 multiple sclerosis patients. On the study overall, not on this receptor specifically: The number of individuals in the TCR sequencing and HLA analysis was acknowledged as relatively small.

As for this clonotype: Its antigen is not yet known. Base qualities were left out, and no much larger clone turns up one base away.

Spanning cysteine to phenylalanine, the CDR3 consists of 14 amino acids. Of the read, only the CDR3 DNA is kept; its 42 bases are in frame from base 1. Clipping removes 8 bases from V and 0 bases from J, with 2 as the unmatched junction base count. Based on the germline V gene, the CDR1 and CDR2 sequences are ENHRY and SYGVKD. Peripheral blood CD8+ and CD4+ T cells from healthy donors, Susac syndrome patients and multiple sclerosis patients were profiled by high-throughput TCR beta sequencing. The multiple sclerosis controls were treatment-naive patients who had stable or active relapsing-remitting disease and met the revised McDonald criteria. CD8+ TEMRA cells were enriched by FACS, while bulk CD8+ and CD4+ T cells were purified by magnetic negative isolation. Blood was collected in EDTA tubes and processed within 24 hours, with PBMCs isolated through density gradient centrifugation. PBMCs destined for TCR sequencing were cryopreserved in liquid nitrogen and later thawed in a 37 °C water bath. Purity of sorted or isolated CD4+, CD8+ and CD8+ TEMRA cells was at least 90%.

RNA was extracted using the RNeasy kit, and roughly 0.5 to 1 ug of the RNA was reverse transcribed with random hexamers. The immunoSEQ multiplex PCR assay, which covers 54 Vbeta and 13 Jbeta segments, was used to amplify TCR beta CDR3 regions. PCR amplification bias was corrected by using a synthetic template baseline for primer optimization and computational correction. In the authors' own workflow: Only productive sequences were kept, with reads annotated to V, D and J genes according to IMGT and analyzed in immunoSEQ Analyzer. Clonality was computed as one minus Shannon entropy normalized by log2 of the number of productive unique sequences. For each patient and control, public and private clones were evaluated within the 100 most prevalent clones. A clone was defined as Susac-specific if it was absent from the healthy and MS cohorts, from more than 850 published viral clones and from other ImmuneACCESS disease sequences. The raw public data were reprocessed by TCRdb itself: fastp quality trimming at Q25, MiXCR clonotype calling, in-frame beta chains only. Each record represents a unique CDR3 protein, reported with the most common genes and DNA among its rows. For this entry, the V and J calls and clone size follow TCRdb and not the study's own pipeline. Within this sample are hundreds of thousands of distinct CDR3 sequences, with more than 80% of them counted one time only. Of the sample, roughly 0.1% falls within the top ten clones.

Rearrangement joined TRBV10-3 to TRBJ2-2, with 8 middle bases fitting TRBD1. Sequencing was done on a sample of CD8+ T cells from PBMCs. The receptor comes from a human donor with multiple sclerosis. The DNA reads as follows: TGTGCCATCGGGACAGGACCGAACACCGGGGAGCTGTTTTTT. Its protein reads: CAIGTGPNTGELFF.